This T cell receptor (beta chain) was documented in a study of hypomethylating agent response in myelodysplastic syndrome (dated by TCRdb to about 2021). A note on the overall study: The hypomethylating agent given was azacitidine in about 70% of the 11 patients and decitabine in 3 of 11 patients. Complete response or hematologic improvement was achieved by six patients, and about 5 patients were classified as non-responders. Response was defined as complete response or hematologic improvement, and patients who met neither criterion were classified as non-responders. Among the myelodysplastic syndrome patients in the cohort, 9 were male and 2 were female. The most frequent mutation was TET2, found in about 45% of the 11 patients. A mean patient age of roughly 72 +/- 6.3 years was recorded, and a diploid cytogenetic profile was observed most commonly. Study-level results and caveats: A possible recognition of novel MDS antigens by the shared GLIPH2 clusters was not confirmed and needs experimental validation. Novel clonotypes appeared more often in responders, whereas non-responders had more contracted clonotypes after treatment. Richness, rarefaction diversity and clonality did not change significantly after hypomethylating agent treatment, across all patients or within response groups. Because the healthy control donors and the MDS patients were not matched by age, the comparison between MDS and healthy samples could have been affected. Only around 12 patients were analyzed, so the study cohort was small.

About this clone: Its antigen is still unknown. Base-call qualities are not available, and no considerably larger clone is one nucleotide away.

The cysteine opens and the phenylalanine closes a CDR3 of 14 amino acids. Only the CDR3 region is kept as DNA, spanning 42 bases read in frame from base 1. CDR1 SGHNT and CDR2 YYREEE were looked up in the germline V gene (reference sequence). The V end gives up 3 bases and the J end 4 bases, leaving 5 bases in the junction not matched to a gene. Bulk bone marrow was analyzed, and T-cell subsets were not sorted. Bone marrow from more than 9 myelodysplastic syndrome patients, collected before and after hypomethylating agent therapy, underwent immunosequencing of the TCR beta CDR3 regions. Each patient contributed a baseline bone marrow plus two to three bone marrows at different post-treatment timepoints for longitudinal repertoire tracking. Genomic DNA was isolated from whole bone marrow, and DNA quality was assessed with TapeStation, NanoDrop OneC and PicoGreen assays. Library generation was performed with the immunoSEQ multiplex PCR assay. Each sample was run at survey resolution as two replicates of around 200 ng apiece, for a total of approximately 400 ng of DNA. Using multiplex PCR primers aimed at V and J genes, the hsTCRB kit picked up rearranged TCRB sequences in genomic DNA. The CDR3 region was amplified in a first PCR of roughly 32 cycles using the QIAGEN Multiplex PCR Kit. Sample barcodes and Illumina adapters were attached to each replicate during a second PCR lasting 7 to 9 cycles. Quantification of the pooled libraries was done with a QuantStudio 6 and the KAPA library quantification kit. Roughly 16 pM of pooled libraries were sequenced on an Illumina MiSeq with 156-cycle single-end reads and a 15-cycle index read. In the original analysis: Of some 170,000 unique clonotypes, roughly 1.5% were flagged by VDJdb annotation as previously reported viral-epitope-specific clonotypes. The immunoSEQ Data Assistant and immunoSEQ Analyzer converted raw reads into normalized, annotated TCRB repertoires. Clonotype analysis used the immunarch R package version 0.6.5 and BioAnalyzer. Before richness was estimated, every repertoire was downsampled to match the clone count of the smallest repertoire. Clonotypes were classified as expanded, contracted or novel by Fisher's exact tests, with novel defined as zero frequency before treatment. Significantly changed CDR3 beta sequences were clustered with GLIPH2 at simulation_depth=1000 and kmer_min_depth=3, and CDR3s shorter than five residues were left out. TCRdb took over this immuneACCESS table, retaining in-frame rearrangements with V and J assigned. Such tables are incomplete; in checked studies, under half of the missing clones stem from an unresolved V gene, and the remainder is unexplained. The DNA was the basis for D and trimming; V, J and clone size are from that table. This sample lists some 1,300 clones; over 75% were detected once. The top ten clones comprise roughly 17% of the sample.

Recombination connected TRBV5-4 to TRBJ1-2; TRBD1 agrees with 8 junctional bases. The receptor comes from a human donor with myelodysplastic syndrome. Here the sequenced sample was bone marrow, taken before or after starting hypomethylating agent treatment for myelodysplastic syndrome (not recorded which). The nucleotide sequence reads TGTGCCAGCAGCTCCGACAGGGGTGGCTATGGCTACACCTTC. The encoded protein is CASSSDRGGYGYTF.